These T cell receptor beta chains were read from a single sample in a study of response to subunit inactivated influenza vaccine. TCRdb re-called the RT-PCR reads with MiXCR, one entry per CDR3 protein. The sample includes roughly 710,000 distinct CDR3 sequences, approximately 15% of them seen just once. The specimen was PBMCs from blood, collected less than 15 days before vaccination. The receptors here all came from a man over 45 who received an inactivated influenza vaccine. Both conserved end residues are trimmed from each CDR3.

>TRBV27|TRBJ2-7
ASSKQGYYEQY
>TRBV15|TRBJ2-6
ATSRGPNSGANVLT
>TRBV5-1|TRBJ2-3
ASSLFRAGSTDTQY
>TRBV5-1|TRBJ1-2
ASRVMANYGYT
>TRBV28|TRBJ2-7
ASGRGYKQY
>TRBV6-2/TRBV6-3|TRBJ2-3
ASRTQERTQY
>TRBV11-1|TRBJ2-3
ASSLSQFTDTQY
>TRBV28|TRBJ2-7
ASSPSGRAREQY
>TRBV4-1|TRBJ2-2
ASSPRIGAGDTGELF
>TRBV10-3|TRBJ2-3
GISESLVRGNHTQY
>TRBV11-3|TRBJ2-5
ASSLGRDQETQY
>TRBV18|TRBJ1-1
ASSPRGLEAF
>TRBV15|TRBJ2-1
ATSRDRGSQF
>TRBV7-8|TRBJ2-3
ASSWMPGGITSTDTQY
>TRBV7-9|TRBJ1-2
ASSLEEGLRLNYGYT
>TRBV11-2|TRBJ2-1
ASTLGLAQNEQF
>TRBV11-2|TRBJ2-3
ASSQEDSTDTQY
>TRBV4-1|TRBJ1-3
ASSPGPARGRNTIY
>TRBV5-1|TRBJ2-1
ASSLVGPRNEQF
>TRBV4-1|TRBJ1-6
ASSQSTGHNSPLH
>TRBV20-1|TRBJ2-1
SAQPTSGSNGEQF
>TRBV20-1|TRBJ2-5
SARSSGTVETQY
>TRBV12-3/TRBV12-4|TRBJ1-5
ASSFWQSGNQPQH
>TRBV25-1|TRBJ2-2
ASSELRNTGELF
>TRBV20-1|TRBJ2-7
SASRASSGSGEQY
>TRBV24-1|TRBJ2-2
ATSPGGTRHGELF
>TRBV12-3/TRBV12-4|TRBJ1-4
ASTHRGKLF
>TRBV2|TRBJ2-1
ASSVLSGTYNEQF
>TRBV24-1|TRBJ2-5
ATSDFTQGQGETQY
>TRBV4-2|TRBJ2-1
ASSQDFGGRNEQF